A selection of T cell receptor beta chains follows, all from one sample in a study of T cell changes during pregnancy in multiple sclerosis. The method was immunoSEQ multiplex PCR; TCRdb's version includes in-frame clones alone and lacks a portion of them. The sample holds tens of thousands of clones, almost 95% seen once. The input for sequencing was CD4+ T cells from peripheral blood mononuclear cells, taken after pregnancy. The receptor source for this set is a female donor with multiple sclerosis, enrolled in a pregnancy study. Each CDR3 is given with its conserved first and last residue. D genes are given only for firm matches. Expanded clones get a size class; other rows say once, few or many, or leave the size out.

TRBD1 once TRBJ2-2 TRBV4-1 TGCGCCAGCAGCCAAGAAGGACAGGGGGCTACTTACACCGGGGAGCTGTTTTTT CASSQEGQGATYTGELFF
NA NA TRBJ2-3 TRBV7-3 TGTGCCAGCAGCTTTGAGCTCGCAGATACGCAGTATTTT CASSFELADTQYF
NA NA TRBJ2-2 TRBV5-1 TGCGCCAGCAGCTGGTCAGACTACACCGGGGAGCTGTTTTTT CASSWSDYTGELFF
NA NA TRBJ2-7 TRBV10-3 TGTGCCATCAGTCGGGGGGCGGTATCCTCCTACGAGCAGTACTTC CAISRGAVSSYEQYF
TRBD1 NA TRBJ1-2 TRBV13 TGTGCCAGCAGCTTAACCAGGGGGCATTTTAACTATGGCTACACCTTC CASSLTRGHFNYGYTF
TRBD1 NA TRBJ1-1 TRBV5-1 TGCGCCAGCAGCATAACGGGGACAGGGGGGCGCGGTGAAGCTTTCTTT CASSITGTGGRGEAFF
NA NA TRBJ1-2 TRBV4-1 TGCGCCAGCAGCCAGCCCGCCATCTCGGGGGGCTACACCTTC CASSQPAISGGYTF
TRBD1 NA TRBJ1-2 TRBV7-8 TGTGCCAGCAGCCCCTGGACAGGGGGAAACTATGGCTACACCTTC CASSPWTGGNYGYTF
NA NA TRBJ2-7 TRBV30 TGTGCCTGGAGTGTTGGTCCGCTGAGATACTTC CAWSVGPLRYF
TRBD1 NA TRBJ2-1 TRBV7-9 TGTGCCAGCAGACAACAGGGGAACAATGAGCAGTTCTTC CASRQQGNNEQFF
TRBD1 NA TRBJ1-4 TRBV5-5 TGTGCCAGCAGCTACGCCCCCTCCCAGGGGGTAGGGGAAAAACTGTTTTTT CASSYAPSQGVGEKLFF
NA NA TRBJ1-4 TRBV13 TGTGCCAGCAGCTCCCCACGGGGTGAAAAACTGTTTTTT CASSSPRGEKLFF
NA NA TRBJ2-3 TRBV13 TGTGCCAGCAGCACGCCCGCGAAAACCACAGATACGCAGTATTTT CASSTPAKTTDTQYF
NA once TRBJ2-5 TRBV6-6 TGTGCCAGCAGCCCCCAAAGGGGTAAAGAGACCCAGTACTTC CASSPQRGKETQYF
TRBD1 NA TRBJ2-7 TRBV13 TGTGCCAGCCTACTTAGGCAGGGGGCTTTAGGTGAGCAGTACTTC CASLLRQGALGEQYF
NA NA TRBJ2-3 TRBV2 TGTGCCAGCAGTGAAGCGCTAGGCGTAGATACGCAGTATTTT CASSEALGVDTQYF
TRBD2 NA TRBJ2-3 TRBV7-9 TGTGCCAGCAGCTTAGACGGGGGTAGCGGGGATACGCAGTATTTT CASSLDGGSGDTQYF
NA NA TRBJ2-1 TRBV29-1 TGCAGCGTTGGACAGAGATACAATGAGCAGTTCTTC CSVGQRYNEQFF
NA NA TRBJ1-2 TRBV9 TGTGCCAGCAGCGGATACAACCCTAACTATGGCTACACCTTC CASSGYNPNYGYTF
NA NA TRBJ2-2 TRBV5-4 TGTGCCAGCAGCCCCGCGGGACCCGGGGAGCTGTTTTTT CASSPAGPGELFF
NA NA TRBJ2-1 TRBV4-1 TGCGCCAGCAGCCCTATCGGGGGGCTCTACAATGAGCAGTTCTTC CASSPIGGLYNEQFF
NA NA TRBJ1-1 TRBV19 TGTGCCAGTAGTATCGGGGGGGGGCCCCCTGAAGCTTTCTTT CASSIGGGPPEAFF
TRBD1 NA TRBJ2-1 TRBV11-1 TGTGCCAGCAGACCGGACAGGGGGCCATACAATGAGCAGTTCTTC CASRPDRGPYNEQFF
TRBD1 NA TRBJ2-5 TRBV5-4 TGTGCCAGCAGCTCCTTGCGGGACAGGCAAGAGACCCAGTACTTC CASSSLRDRQETQYF
NA once TRBJ1-2 TRBV6-6 TGTGCCAGCAGCCTAGGACAAGACTATGGCTACACCTTC CASSLGQDYGYTF
NA once TRBJ1-2 TRBV5-5 TGTGCCAGCAGCTTGGCTTCGCAGGGGACTGGCTACACCTTC CASSLASQGTGYTF
TRBD2 NA TRBJ2-7 TRBV18 TGTGCCAGCTCACCAACATTCACTAGCGGGGGTTACGAGCAGTACTTC CASSPTFTSGGYEQYF
NA NA TRBJ1-6 TRBV10-3 TGTGCCATCAGTGAGTCTACAGGAAATTCACCCCTCCACTTT CAISESTGNSPLHF
TRBD1 NA TRBJ2-7 TRBV2 TGTGCCAGCAGCAAGCCGGGACAGGGGGCAGGTGAGCAGTACTTC CASSKPGQGAGEQYF
NA NA TRBJ1-3 TRBV11-2 TGTGCCAGCAGTTCAGGACAGCCAGGAAACACCATATATTTT CASSSGQPGNTIYF
NA NA TRBJ2-7 TRBV7-9 TGTGCCAGCAGCTTAGATGATGGGCCTTACGAGCAGTACTTC CASSLDDGPYEQYF
TRBD2 NA TRBJ2-3 TRBV29-1 TGCAGCGTTGAGGTCGGGGGGGCCGGCACAGATACGCAGTATTTT CSVEVGGAGTDTQYF
TRBD2 NA TRBJ2-7 TRBV2 TGTGCCAGCAGGGCGTATAGCGGGGGGGCTTACGAGCAGTACTTC CASRAYSGGAYEQYF
TRBD2 NA TRBJ2-5 TRBV6-1 TGTGCCAGTCTAAGAAGACTAGCGCTGGAGACCCAGTACTTC CASLRRLALETQYF
NA NA TRBJ1-1 TRBV18 TGTGCCAGCTCACCCCCTGGACGGGGGGAAGCTTTCTTT CASSPPGRGEAFF
NA NA TRBJ1-2 TRBV6-1 TGTGCCAGCGCCCAAGCGGGGACCCACTATGGCTACACCTTC CASAQAGTHYGYTF
NA NA TRBJ1-5 TRBV7-6 TGTGCCAGCAGCTTAGGAGGGCATCAGCCCCAGCATTTT CASSLGGHQPQHF
NA NA TRBJ1-2 TRBV5-1 TGCGCCAGCAGCTCAGGGATTGGCTACACCTTC CASSSGIGYTF
TRBD2 NA TRBJ2-3 TRBV5-1 TGCGCCAGCAGCTTGGACGGGGGAGGGAAATGGAACACAGATACGCAGTATTTT CASSLDGGGKWNTDTQYF
TRBD1 once TRBJ2-4 TRBV9 TGTGCCAGCAGCGTAGGAGGGACAGCGAAAAACATTCAGTACTTC CASSVGGTAKNIQYF
TRBD1 NA TRBJ2-6 TRBV2 TGTGCCAGCAGAGGGGGCTCAGGGGCCAACGTCCTGACTTTC CASRGGSGANVLTF
NA NA TRBJ1-1 TRBV6-6 TGTGCCAGCAGTTACGAGGGGGTCGAAGCTTTCTTT CASSYEGVEAFF
NA NA TRBJ1-6 TRBV9 TGTGCCAGCAGCAGGGACAACTATAATTCACCCCTCCACTTT CASSRDNYNSPLHF
NA NA TRBJ1-6 TRBV5-1 TGCGCCAGCAGCTTGGACAGGGCCTATAATTCACCCCTCCACTTT CASSLDRAYNSPLHF
NA NA TRBJ1-1 TRBV19 TGTGCCAGTACCCCAGTAACAGCGAACACTGAAGCTTTCTTT CASTPVTANTEAFF
NA NA TRBJ2-7 TRBV6-5 TGTGCCAGCTGGGGACAATTAACCTACGAGCAGTACTTC CASWGQLTYEQYF
TRBD1 NA TRBJ2-4 TRBV30 TGTGCCTGGAGGACAGGGAAAGAAACCAAAAACATTCAGTACTTC CAWRTGKETKNIQYF
TRBD1 once TRBJ2-7 TRBV5-1 TGCGCCAGCAGCCGGGACAGGGGTTACGAGCAGTACTTC CASSRDRGYEQYF
NA NA TRBJ1-1 TRBV15 TGTGCCACCAGCAGAGAGGCCCGAGGATCTGAAGCTTTCTTT CATSREARGSEAFF
TRBD1 NA TRBJ1-2 TRBV9 TGTGCCAGCAGCGAGTTACAGGGGGCTGGAGGCTACACCTTC CASSELQGAGGYTF
NA NA TRBJ2-7 TRBV6-1 TGTGCCAGCAGTGTGAGGGAGGTAACTTACGAGCAGTACTTC CASSVREVTYEQYF